This T cell receptor (beta chain) stems from a study of blood T cell repertoires in COVID-19. Study overall: The United States, Italy and Spain provided the acute and convalescent COVID-19 samples. T cells, B-cell-depleted T cells, or PBMCs provided the cDNA or gDNA that served as material.

The CDR3 length is 13 residues. V was clipped by 3 bases and J by 7 bases, with 10 bases between them. In the original analysis: Reference gene primer amplification yielded estimated nucleated cell counts. Sequenced by immunoSEQ multiplex PCR; TCRdb stores in-frame clones only, minus some. D and trimming were read from the DNA, whereas the V and J calls and clone size are those reported in that table. The sample contains around 150,000 clones, about 87% of which appear only once. Seattle-derived patients entered the study during active infection and were followed longitudinally. V and J are TRBV12-3 or TRBV12-4 and TRBJ2-1; possible D gene TRBD2, 6 bases. The sequenced material came from peripheral blood. This TCR was sampled from a woman in her sixties or seventies with COVID-19, enrolled during active disease. CDR3 amino acids: CASSLGGLNEQFF. DNA of the CDR3: TGTGCCAGCAGTTTGGGAGGCCTAAATGAGCAGTTCTTC.